The rows below give T cell receptor beta chains drawn from one sample of a study of beta chain features in type 1 diabetes. Assay used: immunoSEQ multiplex PCR; TCRdb lists only in-frame clones, some missing. The sample holds 250,000 to 350,000 clones, approximately 14% seen once. Sequencing was performed on central memory CD4+ T cells from blood. The source of these receptors is a man aged 25 to 45 in good health. CDR3s include the opening cysteine and the closing phenylalanine or tryptophan. The D gene is left open where the match is weak. Size tells how often a clone was seen (once, few, many) or the class of an expanded clone, and some rows leave it out.

v_call,j_call,clone_size,cdr3_length,d_call,cdr3_nt,cdr3_aa
TRBV10-3,TRBJ2-5,few,15,NA,TGTGCCATCAGTGAGTCGGGAAGCGCGGGAGAGACCCAGTACTTC,CAISESGSAGETQYF
TRBV11-3,TRBJ2-5,once,12,NA,TGTGCCAGCAGCAGACCCAAAGAGACCCAGTACTTC,CASSRPKETQYF
TRBV7-2,TRBJ2-3,NA,15,NA,TGTGCCAGCAGCAATTCGGGAGTCCCCACAGATACGCAGTATTTT,CASSNSGVPTDTQYF
TRBV6-6,TRBJ1-3,few,13,NA,TGTGCCAGTGCAAGGGAGGCTGGAAACACCATATATTTT,CASAREAGNTIYF
TRBV19,TRBJ1-2,NA,12,TRBD1,TGTGCCAGTAGTTACAGGGGAGCTGGCTACACCTTC,CASSYRGAGYTF
TRBV12-5,TRBJ2-1,many,18,TRBD2,TGTGCTAGTGGTCTGAAAACCGGGACTAGCGGGGGCTACAATGAGCAGTTCTTC,CASGLKTGTSGGYNEQFF
TRBV18,TRBJ1-2,NA,14,TRBD1,TGTGCCAGCTCACCGGACAGGGCGGAGTATGGCTACACCTTC,CASSPDRAEYGYTF
TRBV29-1,TRBJ2-2,NA,19,TRBD2,TGCAGCGTCCAAACCCCGGGGACTAGCGGGAGGGGGATCACCGGGGAGCTGTTTTTT,CSVQTPGTSGRGITGELFF
TRBV5-1,TRBJ2-5,few,15,TRBD2,TGCGCCAGCAGCTTTCAAAGCGGGGGGGCGGAGACCCAGTACTTC,CASSFQSGGAETQYF
TRBV18,TRBJ2-3,few,15,TRBD1,TGTGCCAGCTCGTCCGGGACAGGATCAACAGATACGCAGTATTTT,CASSSGTGSTDTQYF
TRBV6-1,TRBJ1-6,NA,14,NA,TGTGCCACAAGGTTAGGGGACTCCCGGCGTCCCCTCCACTTT,CATRLGDSRRPLHF
TRBV27,TRBJ1-2,NA,15,NA,TGTGCCAGCAGTCCCCAAGGGATCCCGTTTAGCGGCTACACCTTC,CASSPQGIPFSGYTF
TRBV6-5,TRBJ2-3,NA,14,TRBD1,TGTGCCAGCAGCAGAGGACAGGGGGCAGATACGCAGTATTTT,CASSRGQGADTQYF
TRBV9,TRBJ2-3,few,16,TRBD2,TGTGCCAGCAGCGTAGACCCTAGCGGGGGCTCAGATACGCAGTATTTT,CASSVDPSGGSDTQYF
TRBV15,TRBJ2-1,few,15,TRBD2,TGTGCCACCAGCAGATCGACTAGCGGATACAATGAGCAGTTCTTC,CATSRSTSGYNEQFF
TRBV29-1,TRBJ1-2,few,12,NA,TGCAGCGTGGGGGGAGCTAACTATGGCTACACCTTC,CSVGGANYGYTF
TRBV7-9,TRBJ1-6,NA,14,NA,TGTGCCAGCAGCTTTGAGGATCATAATTCACCCCTCCACTTT,CASSFEDHNSPLHF
TRBV4-1,TRBJ1-2,once,13,NA,TGCGCCAGCAGTCAGACTCAGAACTATGGCTACACCTTC,CASSQTQNYGYTF
TRBV10-3,TRBJ1-1,many,12,NA,TGTGCCATCAGACGGGAAAGCACTGAAGCTTTCTTT,CAIRRESTEAFF
TRBV9,TRBJ1-1,NA,15,NA,TGTGCCAGCAGCGTAGTGGGTGGTATGAACACTGAAGCTTTCTTT,CASSVVGGMNTEAFF
TRBV7-3,TRBJ1-1,NA,16,NA,TGTGCCAGCAGCTTAAACGGCGGGGGTCGGAACACTGAAGCTTTCTTT,CASSLNGGGRNTEAFF
TRBV2,TRBJ2-7,many,12,NA,TGTGCCAGCAGTTCCGGGACCTACGAGCAGTACTTC,CASSSGTYEQYF
TRBV10-3,TRBJ2-7,NA,16,NA,TGTGCCATCAGTGATCATTCCGCTACTGGGTCGTACGAGCAGTACTTC,CAISDHSATGSYEQYF
TRBV6-1,TRBJ2-7,few,15,NA,TGTGCCAGCAGACCTCCCCCAGGGACGCCCTACGAGCAGTACTTC,CASRPPPGTPYEQYF
TRBV7-9,TRBJ2-1,few,13,NA,TGTGCCAGCAGCTCTCGTAATAGGAATGAGCAGTTCTTC,CASSSRNRNEQFF
TRBV11-2,TRBJ2-3,few,12,NA,TGTGCCAGCAGCCCAAACACAGATACGCAGTATTTT,CASSPNTDTQYF
TRBV7-9,TRBJ1-6,many,14,TRBD1,TGTGCCAGCAGCGCCACAGGGGGGAAATTGCCCCTCCACTTT,CASSATGGKLPLHF
TRBV5-5,TRBJ2-5,NA,15,TRBD2,TGTGCCAGCAGCTTGGGGCTAGCGGGGGTAGAGACCCAGTACTTC,CASSLGLAGVETQYF
TRBV29-1,TRBJ1-2,few,11,NA,TGCAGCGTTGTTAGGGGTCAGGGCTACACCTTC,CSVVRGQGYTF
TRBV11-2,TRBJ2-1,NA,14,TRBD2,TGTGCCAGCAGCCCACAAGTTAGCGGGGTTGAGCAGTTCTTC,CASSPQVSGVEQFF
TRBV5-4,TRBJ2-3,NA,16,NA,TGTGCCAGCAGCTTGGGGACAGAACCGAGCACAGACACGCAGTATTTT,CASSLGTEPSTDTQYF
TRBV5-1,TRBJ1-1,few,16,NA,TGCGCCAGCAGTACCGGGGCGTTCGGCATGAACACTGAAGCTTTCTTT,CASSTGAFGMNTEAFF
TRBV5-1,TRBJ2-5,few,14,NA,TGCGCCAGCAGCTTGCAGGGATTAAGAGAGACCCAGTACTTC,CASSLQGLRETQYF
TRBV29-1,TRBJ2-2,NA,14,NA,TGCAGCGTTAGGGACTGGAAGAACACCGGGGAGCTGTTTTTT,CSVRDWKNTGELFF
TRBV11-3,TRBJ2-2,NA,13,NA,TGTGCCAGCAGCCGCAGGGAAACCGGGGAGCTGTTTTTT,CASSRRETGELFF
TRBV5-4,TRBJ2-5,NA,14,TRBD1,TGTGCCAGCAGCGACCAGAGACAGGGTCCCACCCAGTACTTC,CASSDQRQGPTQYF
TRBV15,TRBJ1-1,NA,13,NA,TGTGCCACCAGCAGAGGCAGGAACACTGAAGCTTTCTTT,CATSRGRNTEAFF
TRBV29-1,TRBJ1-2,NA,13,NA,TGCAGCGTTTTACATCCCGGCGGCTATGGCTACACCTTC,CSVLHPGGYGYTF
TRBV6-5,TRBJ1-5,few,13,NA,TGTGCCAGCAGTGAAGGGGGGGATCAGCCCCAGCATTTT,CASSEGGDQPQHF
TRBV18,TRBJ2-3,NA,15,NA,TGTGCCAGCTCACTCTACGAAACAGGGTTCGATACGCAGTATTTT,CASSLYETGFDTQYF
TRBV11-2,TRBJ2-1,NA,14,NA,TGTGCCAGCAGCTTAGGGGCCCGGGACAATGAGCAGTTCTTC,CASSLGARDNEQFF
TRBV11-2,TRBJ2-3,few,12,NA,TGTGCCAGCAACTTGGGGCCCGATACGCAGTATTTT,CASNLGPDTQYF
TRBV29-1,TRBJ2-7,NA,15,TRBD1,TGCAGCGTTGTCTTTTTCGGGCAGGGGGCGAGGGAGCAGTACTTC,CSVVFFGQGAREQYF
TRBV29-1,TRBJ2-5,few,15,TRBD2,TGCAGCGTTAAAGCGGGGGCCGCGAGAGGGGAGACCCAGTACTTC,CSVKAGAARGETQYF
TRBV4-1,TRBJ1-4,NA,14,TRBD1,TGCGCCAGCAGTACCGGACAGGGGCATGAAAAACTGTTTTTT,CASSTGQGHEKLFF
TRBV7-3,TRBJ2-2,NA,16,NA,TGTGCCAGCAACTCCCGGGCCCACTCGAACACCGGGGAGCTGTTTTTT,CASNSRAHSNTGELFF
TRBV14,TRBJ1-2,few,17,TRBD1,TGTGCCAGCAGCCACAATTTACAGGGGGCCGTGAACTATGGCTACACCTTC,CASSHNLQGAVNYGYTF